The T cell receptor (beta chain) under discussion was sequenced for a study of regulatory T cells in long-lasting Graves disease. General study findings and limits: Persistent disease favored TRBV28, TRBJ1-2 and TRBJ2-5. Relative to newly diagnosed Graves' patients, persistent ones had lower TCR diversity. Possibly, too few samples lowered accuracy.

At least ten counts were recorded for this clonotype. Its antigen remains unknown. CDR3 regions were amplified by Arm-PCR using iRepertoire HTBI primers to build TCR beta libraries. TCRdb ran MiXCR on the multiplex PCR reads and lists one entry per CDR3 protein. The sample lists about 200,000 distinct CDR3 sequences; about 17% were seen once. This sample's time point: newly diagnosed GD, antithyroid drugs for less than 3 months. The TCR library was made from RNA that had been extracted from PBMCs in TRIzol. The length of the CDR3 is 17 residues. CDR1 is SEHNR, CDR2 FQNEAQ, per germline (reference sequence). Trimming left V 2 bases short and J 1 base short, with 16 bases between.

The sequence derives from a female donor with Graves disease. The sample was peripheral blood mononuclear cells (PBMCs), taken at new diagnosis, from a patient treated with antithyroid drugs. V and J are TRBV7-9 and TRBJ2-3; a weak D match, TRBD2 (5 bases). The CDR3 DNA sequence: TGTGCCAGCAGCTTACTATTCGGGGAGTCGGGCACAGATACGCAGTATTTT. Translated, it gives CASSLLFGESGTDTQYF.